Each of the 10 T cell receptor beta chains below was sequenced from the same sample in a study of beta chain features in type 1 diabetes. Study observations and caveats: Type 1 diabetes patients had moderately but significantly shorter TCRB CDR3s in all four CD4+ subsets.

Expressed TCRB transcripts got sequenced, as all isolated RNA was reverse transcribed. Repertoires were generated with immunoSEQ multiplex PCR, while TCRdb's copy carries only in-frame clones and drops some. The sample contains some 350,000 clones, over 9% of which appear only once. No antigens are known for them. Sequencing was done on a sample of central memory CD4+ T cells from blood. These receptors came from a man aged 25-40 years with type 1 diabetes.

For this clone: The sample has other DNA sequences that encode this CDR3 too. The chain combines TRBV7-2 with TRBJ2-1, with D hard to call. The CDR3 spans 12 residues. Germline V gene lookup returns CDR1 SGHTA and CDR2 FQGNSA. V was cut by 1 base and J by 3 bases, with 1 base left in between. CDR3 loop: CASSLDYNEQFF. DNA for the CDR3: TGTGCCAGCAGCTTAGACTACAATGAGCAGTTCTTC. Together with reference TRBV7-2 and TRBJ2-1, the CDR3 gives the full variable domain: GAGVSQSPSNKVTEKGKDVELRCDPISGHTALYWYRQSLGQGLEFLIYFQGNSAPDKSGLPSDRFSAERTGGSVSTLTIQRTQQEDSAVYLCASSLDYNEQFFGPGTRLTVL.

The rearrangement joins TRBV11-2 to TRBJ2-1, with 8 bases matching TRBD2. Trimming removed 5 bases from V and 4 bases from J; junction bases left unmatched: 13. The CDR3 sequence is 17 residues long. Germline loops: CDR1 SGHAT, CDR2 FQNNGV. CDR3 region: CASSGGVALAGYNEQFF. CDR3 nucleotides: TGTGCCAGCAGCGGAGGAGTGGCGCTAGCGGGTTACAATGAGCAGTTCTTC.

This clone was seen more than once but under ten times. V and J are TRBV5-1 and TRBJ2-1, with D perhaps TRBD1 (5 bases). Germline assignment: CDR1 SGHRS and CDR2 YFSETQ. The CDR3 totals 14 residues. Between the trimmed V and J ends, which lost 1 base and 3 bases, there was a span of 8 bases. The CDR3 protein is CASSLFDSYNEQFF. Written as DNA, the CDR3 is TGCGCCAGCAGCTTGTTCGACAGCTACAATGAGCAGTTCTTC.

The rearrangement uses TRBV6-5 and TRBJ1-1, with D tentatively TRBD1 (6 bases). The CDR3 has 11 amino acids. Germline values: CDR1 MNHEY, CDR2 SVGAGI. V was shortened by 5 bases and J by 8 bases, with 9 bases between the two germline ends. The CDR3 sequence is CASSEGGEAFF. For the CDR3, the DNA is TGTGCCAGCAGTGAGGGGGGAGAAGCTTTCTTT.

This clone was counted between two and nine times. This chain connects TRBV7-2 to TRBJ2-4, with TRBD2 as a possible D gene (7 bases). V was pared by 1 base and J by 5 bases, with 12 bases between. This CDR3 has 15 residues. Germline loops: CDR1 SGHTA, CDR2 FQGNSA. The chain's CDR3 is CASSLDIGGENIQYF. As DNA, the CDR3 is TGTGCCAGCAGCTTAGATATAGGGGGGGAAAACATTCAGTACTTC.

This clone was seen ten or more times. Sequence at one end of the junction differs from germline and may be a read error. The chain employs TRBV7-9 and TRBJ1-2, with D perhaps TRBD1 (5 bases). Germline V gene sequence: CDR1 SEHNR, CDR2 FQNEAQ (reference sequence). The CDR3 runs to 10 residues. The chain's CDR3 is CASTPTRGSF. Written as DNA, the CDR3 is TGTGCCAGCACCCCTACGAGGGGATCCTTC.

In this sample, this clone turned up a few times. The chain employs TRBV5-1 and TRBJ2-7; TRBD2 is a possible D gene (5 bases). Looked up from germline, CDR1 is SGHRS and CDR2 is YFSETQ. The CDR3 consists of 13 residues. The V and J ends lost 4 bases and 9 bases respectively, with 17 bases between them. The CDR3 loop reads CASSRSDPAGQYF. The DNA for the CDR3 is TGCGCCAGCAGCCGGTCTGACCCGGCGGGGCAGTACTTC.

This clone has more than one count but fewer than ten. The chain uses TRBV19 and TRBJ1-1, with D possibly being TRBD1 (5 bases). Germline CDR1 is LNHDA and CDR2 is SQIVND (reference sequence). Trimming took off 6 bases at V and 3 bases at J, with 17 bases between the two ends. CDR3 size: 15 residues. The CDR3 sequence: CASRKGERTYTEAFF. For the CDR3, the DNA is TGTGCCAGTAGAAAAGGGGAGAGAACGTACACTGAAGCTTTCTTT.

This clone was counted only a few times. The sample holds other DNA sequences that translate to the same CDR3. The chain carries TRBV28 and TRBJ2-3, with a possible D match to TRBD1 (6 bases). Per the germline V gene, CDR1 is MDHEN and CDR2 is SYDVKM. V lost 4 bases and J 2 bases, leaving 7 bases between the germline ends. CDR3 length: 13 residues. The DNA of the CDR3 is TGTGCCAGCAGTTCAGGGGACACAGATACGCAGTATTTT. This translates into CASSSGDTDTQYF.

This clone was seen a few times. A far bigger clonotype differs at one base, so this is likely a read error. The CDR3 nucleotides read TGCGCCAGCAGTCAACTGATGCCTGCGTCGGAAAAACTGTTTTTT. Translation gives CASSQLMPASEKLFF. The chain recombines TRBV23-1 with TRBJ1-4; D is ambiguous. TRBV23-1 carries the ORF label, with uncertain function. The CDR3 spans 15 residues. V gave up 2 bases and J gave up 8 bases, with 15 bases separating them.